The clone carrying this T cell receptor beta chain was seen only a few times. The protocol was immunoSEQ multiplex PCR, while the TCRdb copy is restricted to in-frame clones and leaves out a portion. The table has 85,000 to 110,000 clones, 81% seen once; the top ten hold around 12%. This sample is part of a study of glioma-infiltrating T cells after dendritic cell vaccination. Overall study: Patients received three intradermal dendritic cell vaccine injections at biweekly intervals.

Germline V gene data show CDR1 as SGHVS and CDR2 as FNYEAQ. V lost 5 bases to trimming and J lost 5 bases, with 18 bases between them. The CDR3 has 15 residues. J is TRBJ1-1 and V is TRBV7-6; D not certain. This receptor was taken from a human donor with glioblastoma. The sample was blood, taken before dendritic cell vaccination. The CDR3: CASSLLDGLSTEAFF. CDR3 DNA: TGTGCCAGCAGCCTCCTCGACGGACTATCAACTGAAGCTTTCTTT.